The rows below give T cell receptor beta chains drawn from one sample of a study of blood T cells in healthy people across ages. Via MiXCR, TCRdb re-called the 5' RACE reads, giving one row per CDR3 protein. The sample includes about 1,400,000 distinct CDR3 sequences, approximately 38% seen only once; the top ten take under 8%. Sequencing was carried out using blood. These receptors all come from a young woman in good health. The CDR3 runs from the conserved cysteine through the conserved F or W. A D gene is named only where the DNA matches it firmly. For some rows the clone size is stated as once, few or many, or as a class when expanded; others skip it.

D gene: -
J gene: TRBJ1-1
clone size: -
V gene: TRBV2
CDR3 protein: CASREVQSKAFF
CDR3 DNA: TGTGCGAGCAGGGAAGTGCAGAGTAAAGCTTTCTTT

D gene: TRBD2
J gene: TRBJ2-7
clone size: few
V gene: TRBV7-2
CDR3 protein: CASSSVAGPPGEQYF
CDR3 DNA: TGTGCCAGCAGCTCCGTAGCGGGCCCCCCGGGTGAGCAGTACTTC

D gene: TRBD2
J gene: TRBJ2-1
clone size: few
V gene: TRBV11-3
CDR3 protein: CASSPAGGPLGEQFF
CDR3 DNA: TGTGCCAGCAGCCCAGCGGGAGGGCCCCTCGGTGAGCAGTTCTTC

D gene: TRBD1
J gene: TRBJ1-1
clone size: -
V gene: TRBV13
CDR3 protein: CASSPDRVSQIGTEAFF
CDR3 DNA: TGTGCCAGCAGCCCAGACAGGGTAAGTCAGATTGGAACTGAAGCTTTCTTT

D gene: TRBD1
J gene: TRBJ1-6
clone size: -
V gene: TRBV7-9
CDR3 protein: CASSLALQGASYNSPLHF
CDR3 DNA: TGTGCCAGCAGCTTAGCGTTGCAGGGGGCGTCCTATAATTCACCCCTCCACTTT

D gene: -
J gene: TRBJ2-1
clone size: -
V gene: TRBV7-2
CDR3 protein: CASSLGPHDYNEQFF
CDR3 DNA: TGTGCCAGCAGCCTAGGGCCTCACGATTACAATGAGCAGTTCTTC

D gene: -
J gene: TRBJ2-4
clone size: -
V gene: TRBV6-5
CDR3 protein: CASRVGLFEKRYF
CDR3 DNA: TGTGCCAGCAGAGTCGGACTGTTTGAGAAGCGGTACTTC

D gene: TRBD2
J gene: TRBJ2-3
clone size: few
V gene: TRBV6-4
CDR3 protein: CASSETSGGPDTQYF
CDR3 DNA: TGTGCCAGCAGTGAAACTAGCGGGGGTCCAGATACGCAGTATTTT

D gene: TRBD2
J gene: TRBJ2-7
clone size: -
V gene: TRBV6-6
CDR3 protein: CASSYGAGELSSMEYF
CDR3 DNA: TGTGCCAGCAGTTACGGGGCGGGAGAGCTCTCCTCCATGGAGTACTTC

D gene: -
J gene: TRBJ1-1
clone size: -
V gene: TRBV29-1
CDR3 protein: CSVARELTMNTEAFF
CDR3 DNA: TGCAGCGTCGCACGGGAACTAACCATGAACACTGAAGCTTTTTTT

D gene: -
J gene: TRBJ1-5
clone size: -
V gene: TRBV29-1
CDR3 protein: CSVLENSNQPQHF
CDR3 DNA: TGCAGCGTTCTGGAGAATAGCAATCAGCCCCAGCATTTT

D gene: TRBD1
J gene: TRBJ1-2
clone size: few
V gene: TRBV28
CDR3 protein: CVSEGAYGYTF
CDR3 DNA: TGTGTCTCAGAGGGGGCGTATGGCTACACCTTC

D gene: -
J gene: TRBJ2-4
clone size: -
V gene: TRBV12-3/TRBV12-4
CDR3 protein: CASSLRPWEQYF
CDR3 DNA: TGTGCCAGCAGTTTAAGGCCTTGGGAGCAGTACTTC